This T cell receptor (beta chain) is from a study of early T cells in non-severe SARS-CoV-2 infection. A single record per CDR3 protein comes from TCRdb applying MiXCR to the 5' RACE reads. Of some 91,000 distinct CDR3 sequences listed, 13% are singletons. CDR3 length: 12 residues. With 3 bases removed from V and 0 bases from J, the gap between germline ends came to 6 bases. Germline CDR1 and CDR2: DFQATT and SNEGSKA (reference sequence). The sequence came from an adult who was a healthcare worker with PCR-confirmed SARS-CoV-2 infection or an uninfected control (not recorded which). V and J are TRBV20-1 and TRBJ2-7; TRBD2 might be the D (5 bases). Input material: whole blood. The CDR3 sequence: CSASRGSYEQYF. The CDR3 DNA is TGCAGTGCTAGTCGGGGCTCCTACGAGCAGTACTTC.